The 8 T cell receptor beta chains below were found in one sample sequenced in a study of T cells in Graves' hyperthyroidism and ophthalmopathy. TCR beta CDR3 regions were amplified from RNA transcripts. The TCR CDR3 was amplified in a first-round RT-PCR using the HTBI primer set. TCRdb ran MiXCR on the multiplex PCR reads and lists one entry per CDR3 protein. The sample shows about 510,000 distinct CDR3 sequences, 12% to 15% of them seen only once. Source material: blood. Receptors originate from a woman aged 35 to 49 with Graves' hyperthyroidism.

This clonotype has only a few counts. The chain links TRBV3-1 to TRBJ1-3; 12 bases agree with TRBD1. Losses at the gene ends were 4 bases for V and 0 bases for J; bases not matched to a gene: 7. CDR1 LGHDT and CDR2 YNNKEL come from the germline V gene (reference sequence). This CDR3 is 18 amino acids long. The CDR3 DNA is TGTGCCAGCAGCCCCGGGACAGGGGGCCGGGGCTCTGGAAACACCATATATTTT. This sequence encodes CASSPGTGGRGSGNTIYF.

This clonotype was counted at least ten times. This sequence joins TRBV28 and TRBJ2-1; 13 bases map to TRBD2. V trimming: 4 bases; J trimming: 6 bases; junction bases outside the gene matches: 9. The V gene's germline CDR1 is MDHEN and CDR2 SYDVKM. The CDR3 consists of 17 residues. Here the CDR3 DNA reads TGTGCCAGCAGTTCCTGGGTAGGGACTAGCGGGATCAATGAGCAGTTCTTC. Translating it yields CASSSWVGTSGINEQFF.

The table lists this clonotype with many counts. This chain joins TRBV6-1 and TRBJ2-1; D gene uncertain. The germline CDR1 and CDR2 sequences are MNHNS and SASEGT. This CDR3 comprises 14 residues. V lost 7 bases and J lost 0, with 10 bases in between. CDR3 DNA sequence: TGTGCCAGCAAGATGGATAGCTCCTACAATGAGCAGTTCTTC. Its protein product is CASKMDSSYNEQFF.

This clonotype appeared many times. The chain uses TRBV3-1 and TRBJ2-7; 8 bases align to TRBD2. Germline V gives CDR1 LGHDT, CDR2 YNNKEL (reference sequence). V lost 5 bases and J lost 3; bases outside the gene matches: 6. The CDR3 is 14 residues long. This chain's CDR3 is CASSALREGYEQYF. CDR3 DNA sequence: TGTGCCAGCAGCGCCCTCCGGGAGGGCTACGAGCAGTACTTC.

V usage is TRBV19 and J usage is TRBJ1-1, with 9 nucleotides matching TRBD1. J lost 6 bases, V lost 7 bases, and 6 bases had no gene match. Germline loops: CDR1 LNHDA, CDR2 SQIVND (reference sequence). The length of the CDR3 is 13 residues. CDR3 sequence reads: CASTPWDRAEAFF. The CDR3 coding sequence is TGTGCCAGTACCCCCTGGGACAGGGCTGAAGCTTTCTTT.

This clonotype was observed at least ten times. The chain has TRBV6-2 or TRBV6-3 and TRBJ2-7; D uncertain. Germline assignment: CDR1 MNHEY and CDR2 SVGEGT. Trimming stripped 7 bases from V and 5 bases from J, with 9 bases between. This CDR3 spans 11 amino acids. In nucleotides, the CDR3 is TGTGCCAGCATCGGCAGCCACGAGCAGTACTTC. It specifies CASIGSHEQYF.

Ten or more counts support this clonotype. The chain has TRBV3-1 and TRBJ2-7, with D hard to call. Trimming removed 5 bases from V and 0 bases from J, with 14 bases in between. CDR1 LGHDT and CDR2 YNNKEL come from the germline V gene (reference sequence). This CDR3 has 15 amino acids. The CDR3 DNA follows: TGTGCCAGCAGCGGACCGGTCTTAAGCTCCTACGAGCAGTACTTC. Protein: CASSGPVLSSYEQYF.

This sequence joins TRBV20-1 and TRBJ2-7, with D perhaps given as TRBD1 or TRBD2 (6 bases each). Between the trimmed V and J ends, which lost 4 bases and 4 bases, there was a span of 14 bases. This CDR3 comprises 13 residues. Per the germline V gene, CDR1 is DFQATT and CDR2 is SNEGSKA (reference sequence). CDR3 nucleotide sequence: TGCAGTGCTATTTTGGGGGGCGGGTACGAGCAGTACTTC. As protein: CSAILGGGYEQYF.